A selection of T cell receptor beta chains follows, all from one sample in a study of shared clonotypes between healthy human individuals. Generated by immunoSEQ multiplex PCR, the TCRdb table keeps only in-frame clones and is missing some. The sample holds 100,000 or so clones; approximately 70% are singletons and the top ten take roughly 24%. Sequences were obtained from memory CD8+ T cells sorted from blood. The receptors derive from a woman aged 30 to 39 in good health. Both conserved end residues are part of each CDR3.

V: TRBV7-9
J: TRBJ1-2
CDR3: CASSLAWRIYGYTF

V: TRBV5-6
J: TRBJ1-2
CDR3: CASSYSTPGGGYTF

V: TRBV1
J: TRBJ2-7
CDR3: CTSSQEVAYEQYF

V: TRBV29-1
J: TRBJ2-6
CDR3: CSAYSGANVLTF

V: TRBV5-1
J: TRBJ1-2
CDR3: CASSLLGRNYGYTF

V: TRBV28
J: TRBJ2-4
CDR3: CASSVDRGTIVDIQYF

V: TRBV21-1
J: TRBJ1-6
CDR3: CASSIRDRDNSPLHF

V: TRBV19
J: TRBJ2-1
CDR3: CASTWDSGVYNEQFF

V: TRBV2
J: TRBJ1-1
CDR3: CASSFRQGVSMNTEAFF

V: TRBV9
J: TRBJ2-7
CDR3: CASSQGYEQYF